A selection of T cell receptor beta chains follows, all from one sample in a study of blood T cell repertoires in COVID-19. Some clones are missing from TCRdb's copy, which holds only in-frame ones; the method was immunoSEQ multiplex PCR. This table has some 150,000 clones, about 83% appearing once. Material for sequencing was peripheral blood. These receptors came from a woman between 35 and 50 years old with acute or convalescent COVID-19. The CDR3 runs from the conserved cysteine through the conserved F or W. The order of the fields is clone size, CDR3 length, J gene, D gene, V gene, CDR3 protein, CDR3 DNA. The D gene is left open where the match is weak. For some rows the clone size is stated as once, few or many, or as a class when expanded; others skip it.

clone_size: -; cdr3_length: 17; j_call: TRBJ2-7; d_call: TRBD1; v_call: TRBV19; cdr3_aa: CASSPNPPGQFSYEQYF; cdr3_nt: TGTGCCAGTAGTCCAAATCCTCCGGGACAGTTTTCCTACGAGCAGTACTTC
clone_size: -; cdr3_length: 13; j_call: TRBJ2-7; d_call: -; v_call: TRBV7-9; cdr3_aa: CASSLAGAYEQYF; cdr3_nt: TGTGCCAGCAGCTTAGCCGGGGCCTACGAGCAGTACTTC
clone_size: -; cdr3_length: 15; j_call: TRBJ1-3; d_call: -; v_call: TRBV7-2; cdr3_aa: CASSRTGTTGNTIYF; cdr3_nt: TGTGCCAGCAGCCGTACAGGGACGACAGGAAACACCATATATTTT
clone_size: -; cdr3_length: 16; j_call: TRBJ2-2; d_call: TRBD1; v_call: TRBV5-5; cdr3_aa: CASSPLPGQYTGELFF; cdr3_nt: TGTGCCAGCAGCCCGTTGCCGGGACAGTACACCGGGGAGCTGTTTTTT
clone_size: -; cdr3_length: 15; j_call: TRBJ2-7; d_call: TRBD1; v_call: TRBV25-1; cdr3_aa: CASSEYWGQANEQYF; cdr3_nt: TGTGCCAGCAGTGAATACTGGGGACAGGCAAACGAGCAGTACTTC
clone_size: -; cdr3_length: 15; j_call: TRBJ1-2; d_call: -; v_call: TRBV6-2/TRBV6-3; cdr3_aa: CASSYSQRGWYGYTF; cdr3_nt: TGTGCCAGCAGTTACTCCCAGAGGGGGTGGTATGGCTACACCTTC
clone_size: once; cdr3_length: 14; j_call: TRBJ2-5; d_call: -; v_call: TRBV7-3; cdr3_aa: CASSLSDRGETQYF; cdr3_nt: TGTGCCAGCAGCTTAAGCGACCGGGGAGAGACCCAGTACTTC
clone_size: -; cdr3_length: 14; j_call: TRBJ2-4; d_call: -; v_call: TRBV5-1; cdr3_aa: CASSRAGPRDIQYF; cdr3_nt: TGCGCCAGCAGCCGAGCAGGGCCCAGGGACATTCAGTACTTC
clone_size: -; cdr3_length: 14; j_call: TRBJ2-7; d_call: TRBD2; v_call: TRBV27; cdr3_aa: CASSFDGGSYEQYF; cdr3_nt: TGTGCCAGCAGTTTCGACGGGGGGTCCTACGAGCAGTACTTC
clone_size: -; cdr3_length: 15; j_call: TRBJ2-7; d_call: TRBD2; v_call: TRBV11-2; cdr3_aa: CASSLVLAGGFEQYF; cdr3_nt: TGTGCCAGCAGCTTAGTCCTAGCGGGAGGGTTTGAGCAGTACTTC
clone_size: -; cdr3_length: 13; j_call: TRBJ2-5; d_call: -; v_call: TRBV5-6; cdr3_aa: CASSFGSLQAQYF; cdr3_nt: TGTGCCAGCAGCTTTGGCAGCCTACAGGCCCAGTACTTC
clone_size: -; cdr3_length: 13; j_call: TRBJ2-7; d_call: -; v_call: TRBV18; cdr3_aa: CASSPPRQGEQYF; cdr3_nt: TGTGCCAGCTCACCACCGCGGCAGGGGGAGCAGTACTTC
clone_size: -; cdr3_length: 15; j_call: TRBJ1-2; d_call: -; v_call: TRBV6-1; cdr3_aa: CASREGVFSNYGYTF; cdr3_nt: TGTGCCAGCCGTGAAGGAGTCTTCTCTAACTATGGCTACACCTTC
clone_size: -; cdr3_length: 12; j_call: TRBJ1-5; d_call: -; v_call: TRBV10-2; cdr3_aa: CASNNPEGPQHF; cdr3_nt: TGCGCCAGCAACAACCCGGAGGGGCCCCAGCATTTT
clone_size: -; cdr3_length: 17; j_call: TRBJ1-2; d_call: -; v_call: TRBV2; cdr3_aa: CASSEAIRVEVLYGYTF; cdr3_nt: TGTGCCAGCAGTGAAGCGATCAGGGTTGAAGTCCTCTATGGCTACACCTTC
clone_size: -; cdr3_length: 14; j_call: TRBJ2-7; d_call: -; v_call: TRBV7-2; cdr3_aa: CASSLGLSSSEQYF; cdr3_nt: TGTGCCAGCAGCTTGGGACTCTCCAGCTCGGAGCAGTACTTC
clone_size: -; cdr3_length: 13; j_call: TRBJ1-4; d_call: TRBD1; v_call: TRBV19; cdr3_aa: CASSRPGTGVLFF; cdr3_nt: TGTGCCAGTAGTAGGCCCGGGACAGGGGTGCTGTTTTTT
clone_size: once; cdr3_length: 13; j_call: TRBJ1-5; d_call: -; v_call: TRBV30; cdr3_aa: CAWSGDSNQPQHF; cdr3_nt: TGTGCCTGGAGTGGAGATAGCAATCAGCCCCAGCATTTT
clone_size: -; cdr3_length: 16; j_call: TRBJ2-1; d_call: -; v_call: TRBV2; cdr3_aa: CASSLTGTTSYNEQFF; cdr3_nt: TGTGCCAGCAGTTTAACCGGGACAACCTCCTACAATGAGCAGTTCTTC
clone_size: once; cdr3_length: 13; j_call: TRBJ2-7; d_call: TRBD2; v_call: TRBV27; cdr3_aa: CASSSGSWAEQYF; cdr3_nt: TGTGCCAGCAGTAGCGGGAGCTGGGCCGAGCAGTACTTC
clone_size: -; cdr3_length: 13; j_call: TRBJ1-1; d_call: TRBD1; v_call: TRBV29-1; cdr3_aa: CSVEGTVNTEAFF; cdr3_nt: TGCAGCGTTGAGGGGACAGTGAACACTGAAGCTTTCTTT
clone_size: -; cdr3_length: 10; j_call: TRBJ2-5; d_call: -; v_call: TRBV12-5; cdr3_aa: CASAKETQYF; cdr3_nt: TGTGCTAGTGCCAAAGAGACCCAGTACTTC
clone_size: -; cdr3_length: 17; j_call: TRBJ1-1; d_call: -; v_call: TRBV5-1; cdr3_aa: CASSLANPGHLNTEAFF; cdr3_nt: TGCGCCAGCAGCTTGGCTAATCCGGGACACTTGAACACTGAAGCTTTCTTT